This T cell receptor beta chain was found in a study of blood T cells in healthy people across ages. It was with a sample-barcoded 5' primer and a J-beta primer mix that a second PCR of about 6 to 12 cycles was run. TCRdb itself ran the 5' RACE reads through MiXCR, one entry per CDR3 protein. The sample consists of about 780,000 distinct CDR3 sequences, around 24% of them appearing once. The amount of total RNA extracted per sample was at least 5 micrograms. Study conclusions and caveats: Across the age range, TCR beta diversity per million T cells fell in a roughly linear way.

A remark on this clonotype: Its cognate antigen is unknown. Germline and junction disagree at one end, which may indicate a read error.

The same data also contributed to another study, on T cells of mothers and their children.

The receptor's source is a boy aged 5-17 years in good health. The sequenced sample consisted of blood.

The CDR3: CANSRNEGDRAREQYF. As DNA, the CDR3 is TGCGCCAACAGCCGTAACGAGGGGGACAGGGCGAGGGAGCAGTACTTC. V is TRBV4-1 and J is TRBJ2-7; 9 nucleotides match TRBD1. The V gene's germline CDR1 is MGHRA and CDR2 YSYEKL. The length of the CDR3 is 16 residues.